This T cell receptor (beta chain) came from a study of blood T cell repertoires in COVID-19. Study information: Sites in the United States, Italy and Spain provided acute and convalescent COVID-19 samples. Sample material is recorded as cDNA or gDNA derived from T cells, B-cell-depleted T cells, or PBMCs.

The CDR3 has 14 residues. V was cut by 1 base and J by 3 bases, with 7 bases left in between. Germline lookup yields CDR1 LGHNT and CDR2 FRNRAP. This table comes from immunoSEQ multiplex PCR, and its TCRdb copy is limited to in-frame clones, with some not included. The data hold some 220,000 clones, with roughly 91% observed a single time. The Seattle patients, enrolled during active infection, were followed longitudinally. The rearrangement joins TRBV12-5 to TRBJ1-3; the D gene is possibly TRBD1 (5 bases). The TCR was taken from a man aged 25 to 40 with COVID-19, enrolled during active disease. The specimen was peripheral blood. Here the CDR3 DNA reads TGTGCTAGTGGTTTGGGGGGGGTTGGAAACACCATATATTTT. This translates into CASGLGGVGNTIYF.